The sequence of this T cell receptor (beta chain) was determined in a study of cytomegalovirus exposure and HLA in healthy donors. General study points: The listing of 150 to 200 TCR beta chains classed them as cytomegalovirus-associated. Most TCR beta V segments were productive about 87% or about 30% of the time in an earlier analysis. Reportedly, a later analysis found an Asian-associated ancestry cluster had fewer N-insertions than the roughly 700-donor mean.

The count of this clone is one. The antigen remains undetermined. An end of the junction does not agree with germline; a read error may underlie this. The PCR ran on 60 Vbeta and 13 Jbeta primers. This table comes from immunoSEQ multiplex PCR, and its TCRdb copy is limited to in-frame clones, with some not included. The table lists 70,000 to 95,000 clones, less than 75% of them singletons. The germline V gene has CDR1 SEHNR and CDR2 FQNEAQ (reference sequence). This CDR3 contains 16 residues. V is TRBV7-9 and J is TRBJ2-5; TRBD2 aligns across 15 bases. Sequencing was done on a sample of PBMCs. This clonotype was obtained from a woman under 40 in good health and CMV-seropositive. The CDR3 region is CSSSLGLAGGRETQYF. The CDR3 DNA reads TGTTCCAGCAGCCTCGGACTAGCGGGGGGGCGGGAGACCCAGTACTTC.